This TCR beta chain was found in a study of blood T cells in healthy people across ages. A second about 7 to 12 cycle PCR used barcoded and J-beta primers. Each CDR3 protein is one row after TCRdb ran MiXCR on the 5' RACE reads. The sample lists some 550,000 distinct CDR3 sequences; around 48% were seen once. CDR3 length: 15 amino acids. The V and J ends lost 4 bases and 2 bases, in that order; junction bases with no gene match: 7. Germline lookup yields CDR1 PRHDT and CDR2 FYEKMQ (reference sequence). This sequence joins TRBV13 and TRBJ2-7; 8 nucleotides line up with TRBD2. This sequence was found in a man older than 75 in good health. The sequenced sample consisted of blood. CDR3 loop: CASSSGRAGAYEQYF. CDR3 bases: TGTGCCAGCAGCTCAGGACGAGCGGGGGCCTACGAGCAGTACTTC.